The following is a T cell receptor (beta chain) sequence with its context. This CDR3 has 16 residues. V dropped 7 bases and J dropped 0 bases, with 18 bases sitting between them. Germline values: CDR1 MRHNA, CDR2 SNTAGT. Here immunoSEQ multiplex PCR was the method, and the copy in TCRdb shows in-frame clones only, minus some. Among tens of thousands of clones listed, 84% were seen once. The data are from a study of PD-L1 blockade in urothelial cancer. The sequencing used PBMCs, collected around atezolizumab (anti-PD-L1) treatment. The V gene is TRBV6-4, the J gene TRBJ1-1; D is possibly TRBD1 (5 bases). The receptor was isolated from a man between 65 and 85 years old with urothelial cancer. The chain's CDR3 is CASKPRMDTLNTEAFF. DNA of the CDR3: TGTGCCAGCAAACCCCGAATGGACACTTTGAACACTGAAGCTTTCTTT.